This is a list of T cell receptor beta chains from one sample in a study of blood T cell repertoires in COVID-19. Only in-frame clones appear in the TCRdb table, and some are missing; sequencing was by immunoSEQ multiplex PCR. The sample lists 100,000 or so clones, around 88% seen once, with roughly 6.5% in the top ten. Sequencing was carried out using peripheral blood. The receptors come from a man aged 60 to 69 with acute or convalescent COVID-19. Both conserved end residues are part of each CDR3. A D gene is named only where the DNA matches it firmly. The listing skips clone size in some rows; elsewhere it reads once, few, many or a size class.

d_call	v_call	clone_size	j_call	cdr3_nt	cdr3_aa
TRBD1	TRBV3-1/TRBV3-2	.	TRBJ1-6	TGTGCCAGCAGCCACGGGAGGGGGCGCTTTAATTCACCCCTCCACTTT	CASSHGRGRFNSPLHF
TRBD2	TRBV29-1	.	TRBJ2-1	TGCAGCGTTGATGGAAAGGGGAGGGTGCAGTTCTTC	CSVDGKGRVQFF
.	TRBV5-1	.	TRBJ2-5	TGCGCCAGCAGCTTGGATGGGCAGGGGAGGACCCAGTACTTC	CASSLDGQGRTQYF
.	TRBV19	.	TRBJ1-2	TGTGCCAGTAACAGCCTCCAGCGGACTTACTATGGCTACACCTTC	CASNSLQRTYYGYTF
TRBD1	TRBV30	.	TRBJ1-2	TGTGCCACTCGACAGGGAGCCGACTATGGCTACACCTTC	CATRQGADYGYTF
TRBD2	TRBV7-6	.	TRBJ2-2	TGTGCCAGCAGCTTAGGAGGACTAGCGGGGGGTCGATACACCGGGGAGCTGTTTTTT	CASSLGGLAGGRYTGELFF
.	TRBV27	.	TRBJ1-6	TGTGCCACCAAAACAGGGAATGAAGGTTCACCCCTCCACTTT	CATKTGNEGSPLHF
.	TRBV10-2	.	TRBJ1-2	TGCGCCAGCAGTGAGTCGCGGCGCTATGGCTACACCTTC	CASSESRRYGYTF
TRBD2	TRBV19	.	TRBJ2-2	TGTGCCAGTAGGGTTTTCCAGCGGGGTAACACCGGGGAGCTGTTTTTT	CASRVFQRGNTGELFF
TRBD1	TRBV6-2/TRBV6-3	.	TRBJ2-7	TGTGCCAGCAGTTGGGGACAGGGGGCCTACGAGCAGTACTTC	CASSWGQGAYEQYF
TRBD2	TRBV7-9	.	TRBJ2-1	TGTGCCAGCGCTAGCGGGAACTCCTACAATGAGCAGTTCTTC	CASASGNSYNEQFF
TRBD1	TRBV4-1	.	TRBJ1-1	TGCGCCAGCAGCCAAGAAGGTGGGACAGGGCTCATGGCCACTGAAGCTTTCTTT	CASSQEGGTGLMATEAFF
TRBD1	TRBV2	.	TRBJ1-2	TGTGCCAGCAGAAAAGGACAGGCTAACTATGGCTACACCTTC	CASRKGQANYGYTF
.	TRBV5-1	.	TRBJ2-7	TGCGCCAGCAGAGGTTCGAGCGGCTCCTACGAGCAGTACTTC	CASRGSSGSYEQYF
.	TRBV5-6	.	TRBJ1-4	TGTGCCAGCAGCCCGGGAGGTCGCCGTAATGAAAAACTGTTTTTT	CASSPGGRRNEKLFF
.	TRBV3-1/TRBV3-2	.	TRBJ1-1	TGTGCCAGCAGCCATCTGTCTTTGTGGAACACTGAAGCTTTCTTT	CASSHLSLWNTEAFF
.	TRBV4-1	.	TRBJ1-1	TGCGCCAGCAGCCAAGCACCCACCGGGACAAGACGTGAAGCTTTCTTT	CASSQAPTGTRREAFF
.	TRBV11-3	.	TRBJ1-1	TGTGCCAGCAGCTTAGACGGGAGGGACACTGAAGCTTTCTTT	CASSLDGRDTEAFF
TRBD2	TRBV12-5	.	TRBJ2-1	TGTGCTAGTGGTTTGGTTAGCGGGAGGCGATACAATGAGCAGTTCTTC	CASGLVSGRRYNEQFF
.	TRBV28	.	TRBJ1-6	TGTGCCAGCAGTTTAATCGCCCAGGGTGGATCACCCCTCCACTTT	CASSLIAQGGSPLHF
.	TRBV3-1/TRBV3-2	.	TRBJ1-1	TGTGCCAGCAGCCAGGGGTTTGACAGGTGGAACACTGAAGCTTTCTTT	CASSQGFDRWNTEAFF
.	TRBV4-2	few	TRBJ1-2	TGTGCCAGCAGCCCGCCGAGGGGGGGCTCATACTCTGGCTACACCTTC	CASSPPRGGSYSGYTF
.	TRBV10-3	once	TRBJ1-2	TGTGCCATCAGTGAGGAGGGACATAGCTATGGCTACACCTTC	CAISEEGHSYGYTF
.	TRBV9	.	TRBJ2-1	TGTGCCAGCAGCGTAGGTAGTGGACAGATAAATGAGCAGTTCTTC	CASSVGSGQINEQFF
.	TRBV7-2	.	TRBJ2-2	TGTGCCAGCAGCCCTGCCAGGGGAAGCTTAGGGCCCGGGGAGCTGTTTTTT	CASSPARGSLGPGELFF
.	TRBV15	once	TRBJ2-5	TGTGCCACCAGCAGAGATCTAGAAGAGACCCAGTACTTC	CATSRDLEETQYF
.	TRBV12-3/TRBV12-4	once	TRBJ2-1	TGTGCCAGCAGTTTGGGCAGGGACAATGAGCAGTTCTTC	CASSLGRDNEQFF
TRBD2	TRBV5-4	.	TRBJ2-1	TGTGCCAGCAGCTTGTCAACGGGAGGGCCCGACAATGAGCAGTTCTTC	CASSLSTGGPDNEQFF
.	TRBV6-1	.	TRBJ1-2	TGTGCCAGCAGTGAAGAGATAGGAGGGGTTGGTGGCTACACCTTC	CASSEEIGGVGGYTF
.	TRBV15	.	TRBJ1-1	TGTGCCACCAGCAGAGATAAAGGCAGGGCTGAAGCTTTCTTT	CATSRDKGRAEAFF